The 22 T cell receptor beta chains presented below share a single source sample, sequenced in a study of shared clonotypes between healthy human individuals. As defined, naive CD8 cells were CD45RO-negative and positively selected for CCR7, with terminally differentiated effector memory CD45RA+ cells excluded. Here immunoSEQ multiplex PCR was the method, and the copy in TCRdb shows in-frame clones only, minus some. This table has about 870,000 clones, approximately 92% appearing once. Material: naive CD8+ T cells sorted from blood. These TCRs come from a man aged 25 to 45 in good health.

V is TRBV28 and J is TRBJ2-5; D gene uncertain. Germline CDR1 MDHEN, CDR2 SYDVKM. The CDR3 has 14 amino acids. Trimming pared 7 bases from V and 2 bases from J, leaving 14 bases between. The CDR3 loop reads CASTVQYLQETQYF. In DNA, the CDR3 is TGTGCCAGCACCGTGCAGTACCTGCAAGAGACCCAGTACTTC. Filled out from reference TRBV28 and TRBJ2-5, the complete variable domain reads DVKVTQSSRYLVKRTGEKVFLECVQDMDHENMFWYRQDPGLGLRLIYFSYDVKMKEKGDIPEGYSVSREKKERFSLILESASTNQTSMYLCASTVQYLQETQYFGPGTRLLVL.

This clone was detected ten times or more. This chain uses TRBV4-1 with TRBJ2-5; 8 bases are shared with TRBD2. The J segment lost 4 bases and the V segment lost 0 bases, leaving 7 bases of the junction unmatched. This CDR3 contains 16 residues. Germline CDR1 and CDR2: MGHRA and YSYEKL. For the CDR3, the DNA is TGCGCCAGCAGCCAAGAAGCGGGGGCCATCTTAGAGACCCAGTACTTC. It is translated as CASSQEAGAILETQYF.

The CDR3 region has the DNA TGTGCCAGCAGCCATTACCCGCCCTCCTACGAGCAGTACTTC. It encodes CASSHYPPSYEQYF. The V call is TRBV27, the J call TRBJ2-7; D ambiguous. The germline V and J ends were trimmed by 6 bases and 0 bases, with 12 bases remaining between them. The CDR3 sequence is 14 residues long. CDR1 MNHEY and CDR2 SMNVEV come from the germline V gene (reference sequence).

The chain employs TRBV30 and TRBJ1-1; TRBD1 matches 8 bases. This CDR3 spans 13 amino acids. After removal of 4 bases from V and 0 bases from J, the junction contained 1 base not matched to a gene. CDR1 is GTSNPN and CDR2 is SVGIG in the germline V gene (reference sequence). Here the CDR3 reads CAWTGGLNTEAFF. The CDR3, as DNA: TGTGCCTGGACAGGGGGCTTGAACACTGAAGCTTTCTTT.

The genes are TRBV15 and TRBJ1-3; D gene ambiguous. Germline assignment: CDR1 LNHNV and CDR2 YYDKDF (reference sequence). V gave up 1 base and J gave up 0 bases, with 16 bases separating them. CDR3 length equals 18 residues. CDR3 DNA sequence: TGTGCCACCAGCAGAGGGGTTAGAAATTCTCTCTCTGGAAACACCATATATTTT. Protein product: CATSRGVRNSLSGNTIYF.

This rearrangement joins TRBV19 to TRBJ2-1, with 13 positions matching TRBD2. Trimming removed 6 bases from V and 10 bases from J; junction bases left unmatched: 6. This CDR3 is built from 14 residues. Germline V gene sequence: CDR1 LNHDA, CDR2 SQIVND (reference sequence). The CDR3 spells CASRLAGGQGEQFF. CDR3 DNA sequence: TGTGCCAGTAGACTAGCGGGAGGGCAGGGAGAGCAGTTCTTC.

The chain joins TRBV29-1 to TRBJ2-7, with 8 bases identical to TRBD2. The CDR3 loop spans 14 amino acids. The V and J ends lost 3 bases and 2 bases, in that order; junction bases with no gene match: 6. Germline V gene lookup returns CDR1 SQVTM and CDR2 ANQGSEA. CDR3 residues: CSVEVAGHPYEQYF. CDR3 sequence (DNA): TGCAGCGTTGAGGTAGCGGGACACCCCTACGAGCAGTACTTC.

The chain employs TRBV7-7 and TRBJ2-1, with 12 bases lining up with TRBD2. There are 16 residues in the CDR3. The V gene's germline CDR1 is SSHAT and CDR2 FNYEAQ (reference sequence). Trimming cost V 5 bases and J 6 bases; bases outside gene matches: 8. CDR3 sequence: CASSPRLAGATNEQFF. In DNA, the CDR3 is TGTGCCAGCAGCCCAAGACTAGCGGGAGCGACCAATGAGCAGTTCTTC.

This chain joins TRBV4-1 and TRBJ2-3; 9 bases match TRBD1. V trimming: 3 bases; J trimming: 2 bases; junction bases outside the gene matches: 12. CDR1 is MGHRA and CDR2 is YSYEKL in the germline V gene. There are 18 residues in the CDR3. CDR3 nucleotide sequence: TGCGCCAGCAGCCAGGGCGTCCAGGGGACAGGGAACACAGATACGCAGTATTTT. The encoded protein is CASSQGVQGTGNTDTQYF.

J is TRBJ2-3 and V is TRBV29-1; D is perhaps TRBD2 (5 bases). Trimming removed 4 bases at V and 4 bases at J, with 15 bases between. Germline V gene lookup returns CDR1 SQVTM and CDR2 ANQGSEA. The CDR3 consists of 14 residues. This CDR3 reads CSVGPPRGPDTQYF. The CDR3 DNA is TGCAGCGTTGGTCCCCCTCGGGGTCCAGATACGCAGTATTTT.

The CDR3 region is CASSYKDREADTQYF. The DNA of the CDR3 is TGTGCCAGCAGTTACAAGGACAGGGAGGCAGATACGCAGTATTTT. The chain recombines TRBV6-6 with TRBJ2-3; 8 positions match TRBD1. This CDR3 region has 15 residues. The V gene end was trimmed by 2 bases and the J gene end by 4 bases; junction bases not matched to a gene: 5. Per the germline V gene, CDR1 is MNHNY and CDR2 is SVGAGI (reference sequence).

J is TRBJ1-1 and V is TRBV14; D is unresolved. There are 13 residues in the CDR3. CDR1 is SGHDN and CDR2 is FVKESK in the germline V gene. V was shortened by 7 bases and J by 4 bases, with 13 bases between the two germline ends. The CDR3 sequence is CASNLLGRTEAFF. The DNA of the CDR3 is TGTGCCAGCAACCTCTTGGGTCGCACTGAAGCTTTCTTT.

The J gene is TRBJ2-1, the V gene TRBV4-3; 7 nucleotides agree with TRBD1. The germline V gene has CDR1 LGHNA and CDR2 YSLEER. With V trimmed by 4 bases and J by 6 bases, 3 bases remained unmatched. The CDR3 totals 13 residues. This CDR3 is CASSLGQVNEQFF. In nucleotides, the CDR3 is TGCGCCAGCAGCCTAGGACAGGTCAATGAGCAGTTCTTC.

The rearrangement uses TRBV4-2 and TRBJ2-3; TRBD2 might be the D (5 bases). CDR1 is LGHNA, CDR2 YNFKEQ, per germline. The CDR3 has 17 residues. The ends were cut back, 1 base at V and 0 bases at J, with 14 bases in the middle. CDR3 in amino acids: CASSQGYRGSSTDTQYF. In DNA form, the CDR3 reads TGTGCCAGCAGCCAAGGATATCGCGGGTCTAGCACAGATACGCAGTATTTT.

The CDR3 region has the DNA TGTGCCAGCAGCTACGATCTGTTCTTC. This translates into CASSYDLFF. The J gene is TRBJ2-1, the V gene TRBV5-8; no clear D gene. V lost 3 bases and J 15 bases, leaving 7 bases between the germline ends. The CDR3 has 9 residues. Germline loops: CDR1 SGHTS, CDR2 YDEGEE.

For the CDR3, the DNA is TGTGCCAGCAGCTTACAATCCTACGAGCAGTACTTC. This codes for CASSLQSYEQYF. The J gene is TRBJ2-7, the V gene TRBV7-9, with no clear D. V was shortened by 2 bases and J by 1 base, with 3 bases between the two germline ends. This CDR3 spans 12 amino acids. Germline CDR1 reads SEHNR; CDR2 reads FQNEAQ (reference sequence). Full variable domain (remainder filled in from reference TRBV7-9 and TRBJ2-7): DTGVSQNPRHKITKRGQNVTFRCDPISEHNRLYWYRQTLGQGPEFLTYFQNEAQLEKSRLLSDRFSAERPKGSFSTLEIQRTEQGDSAMYLCASSLQSYEQYFGPGTRLTVT.

The chain links TRBV15 to TRBJ2-1; 12 positions agree with TRBD2. CDR1 and CDR2 from the germline V gene are LNHNV and YYDKDF (reference sequence). The ends lost 1 base at V and 7 bases at J; junction bases unmatched: 2. This CDR3 has 15 amino acids. This CDR3 reads CATSRGLAGANEQFF. The CDR3 DNA reads as TGTGCCACCAGCAGAGGACTAGCGGGAGCTAATGAGCAGTTCTTC. The complete variable domain, with remaining parts taken from reference TRBV15 and TRBJ2-1, reads DAMVIQNPRYQVTQFGKPVTLSCSQTLNHNVMYWYQQKSSQAPKLLFHYYDKDFNNEADTPDNFQSRRPNTSFCFLDIRSPGLGDTAMYLCATSRGLAGANEQFFGPGTRLTVL.

A remark on this clone: Other DNA sequences from this sample encode an identical CDR3 as well. The chain employs TRBV4-1 and TRBJ2-1; D may be TRBD1 (6 bases). CDR1 MGHRA and CDR2 YSYEKL come from the germline V gene. Trimming took 4 bases from V and 1 from J, leaving 17 bases between them. The CDR3 loop spans 17 amino acids. The CDR3: CASSPLKDSSSYNEQFF. The DNA of the CDR3 is TGCGCCAGCAGCCCATTAAAGGACAGTAGTTCCTACAATGAGCAGTTCTTC.

The gene calls are TRBV27 and TRBJ2-1; D is unclear. The V end lost 8 bases, the J end lost 9 bases, and 17 bases lay between the germline ends. In germline, CDR1 is MNHEY, CDR2 SMNVEV (reference sequence). The CDR3 runs 13 residues. This chain's CDR3 is CASWLRSGGEQFF. In DNA form, the CDR3 reads TGTGCCAGCTGGCTGAGGAGTGGCGGTGAGCAGTTCTTC.

The CDR3 loop reads CASSRSAAVSYEQYF. The DNA of the CDR3 is TGTGCCAGCAGTCGGTCGGCGGCAGTCTCCTACGAGCAGTACTTC. V is TRBV27 and J is TRBJ2-7; D not resolved. The length of the CDR3 is 15 residues. Looked up from germline, CDR1 is MNHEY and CDR2 is SMNVEV (reference sequence). Trimming stripped 5 bases from V and 0 bases from J, with 14 bases between.

This chain joins TRBV27 and TRBJ2-2; the D is unclear. CDR1 and CDR2 (germline): MNHEY, SMNVEV (reference sequence). This CDR3 has 17 residues. V lost 0 bases and J lost 1, with 12 bases in between. The DNA of the CDR3 is TGTGCCAGCAGTTTATCGATCACGTCCCTGAACACCGGGGAGCTGTTTTTT. It yields the protein CASSLSITSLNTGELFF.

The chain carries TRBV28 and TRBJ2-7; 7 bases map to TRBD2. Germline assignment: CDR1 MDHEN and CDR2 SYDVKM. This CDR3 region has 16 residues. After removal of 3 bases from V and 2 bases from J, the junction contained 10 bases not matched to a gene. CDR3 in DNA: TGTGCCAGCAGTTTCCTCCCCGGGACTACCCCCTACGAGCAGTACTTC. It specifies CASSFLPGTTPYEQYF.